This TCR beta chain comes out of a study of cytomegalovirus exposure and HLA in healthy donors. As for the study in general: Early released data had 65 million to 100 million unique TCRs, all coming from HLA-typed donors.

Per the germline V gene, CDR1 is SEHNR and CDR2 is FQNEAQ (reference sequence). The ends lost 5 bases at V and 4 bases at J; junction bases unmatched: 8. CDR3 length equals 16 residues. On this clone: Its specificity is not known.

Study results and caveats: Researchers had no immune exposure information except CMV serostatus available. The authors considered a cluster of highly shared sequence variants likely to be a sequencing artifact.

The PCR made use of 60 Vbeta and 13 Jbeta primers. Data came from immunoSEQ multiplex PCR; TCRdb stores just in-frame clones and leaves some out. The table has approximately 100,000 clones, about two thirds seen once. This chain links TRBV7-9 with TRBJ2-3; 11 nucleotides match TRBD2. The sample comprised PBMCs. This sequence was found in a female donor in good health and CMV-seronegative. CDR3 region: CASSTVAGGLADTQYF. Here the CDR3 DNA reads TGTGCCAGCAGCACGGTAGCGGGAGGGTTGGCAGATACGCAGTATTTT.